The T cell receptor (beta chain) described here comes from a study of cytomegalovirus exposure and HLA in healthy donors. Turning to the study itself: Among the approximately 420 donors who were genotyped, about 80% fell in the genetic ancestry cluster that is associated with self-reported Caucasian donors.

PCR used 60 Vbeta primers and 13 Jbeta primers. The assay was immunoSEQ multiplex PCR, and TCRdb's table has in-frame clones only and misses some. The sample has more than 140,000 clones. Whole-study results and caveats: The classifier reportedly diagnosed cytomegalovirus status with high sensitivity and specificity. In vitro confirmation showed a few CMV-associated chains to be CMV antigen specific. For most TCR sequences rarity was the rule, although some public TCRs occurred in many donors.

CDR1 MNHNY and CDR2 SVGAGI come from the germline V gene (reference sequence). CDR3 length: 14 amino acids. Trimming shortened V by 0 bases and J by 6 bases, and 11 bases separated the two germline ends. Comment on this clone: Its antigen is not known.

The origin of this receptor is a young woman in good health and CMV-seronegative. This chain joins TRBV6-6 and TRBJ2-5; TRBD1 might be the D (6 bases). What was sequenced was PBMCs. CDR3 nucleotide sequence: TGTGCCAGCAGTTACTCGGACCAGGGGAAGACCCAGTACTTC. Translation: CASSYSDQGKTQYF.